This is a list of T cell receptor beta chains from one sample in a study of T-cell reconstitution after alpha-beta-depleted transplantation in children. In TCRdb, the PCR reads were re-called with MiXCR into one record per CDR3 protein. The sample has 550,000 to 600,000 distinct CDR3 sequences, 23% seen once. Sequences were derived from PBMCs, mostly from graft donor cells, sampled 360 days after TCRalphabeta/CD19-depleted stem cell transplant. The receptor source for this set is a boy under two years old who had a stem cell transplant for acute myeloid leukemia, so the T cells may come from the graft donor. Each CDR3 is given with its conserved first and last residue. Fields, in order: V gene, D gene, J gene, clone size, CDR3 DNA, CDR3 protein. The D gene is left open where the match is weak. Size tells how often a clone was seen (once, few, many) or the class of an expanded clone, and some rows leave it out.

>TRBV20-1|TRBD1|TRBJ2-5|many
TGCAGTGCACAGGGGCAGTCCCAAGAGACCCAGTACTTC
CSAQGQSQETQYF
>TRBV12-3/TRBV12-4|TRBD1|TRBJ2-4|few
TGTGCCAGCAGTTTCGGCAGGGGGCGTAGGAACATTCAGTACTTC
CASSFGRGRRNIQYF
>TRBV28|.|TRBJ2-1|.
TGTGCCAGCAGTTTGGCCGCTGCGGGATACAATGAGCAGTTCTTC
CASSLAAAGYNEQFF
>TRBV7-9|.|TRBJ1-3|.
TGTGCCAGCGAGTGGGGAGAATCTGGAAACACCATATATTTT
CASEWGESGNTIYF
>TRBV7-2|TRBD2|TRBJ2-1|many
TGTGCCAGCAGCTTAGCGCGACTAGCGGGGTACAATGAGCAGTTCTTC
CASSLARLAGYNEQFF
>TRBV20-1|.|TRBJ2-1|many
TGCAGTGCTAGAGGCTTGGACTTGCCCCTAAAGGTGAATGAGCAGTTCTTC
CSARGLDLPLKVNEQFF
>TRBV5-1|.|TRBJ2-6|once
TGCGCCAGCAGCGACTCGGCTGGGGCCAACGTCCTGACTTTC
CASSDSAGANVLTF
>TRBV6-2/TRBV6-3|.|TRBJ2-1|.
TGTGCCAGCAGTTACATTTCCGGCCGGCCTAGGGAGCAGTTCTTC
CASSYISGRPREQFF
>TRBV29-1|TRBD1|TRBJ1-1|few
TGCAGCGCCGACAGGGGCGACACTGAAGCTTTCTTT
CSADRGDTEAFF
>TRBV6-5|.|TRBJ1-1|few
TGTGCCAGCAGTTACAAGTCCATGAACACTGAAGCTTTCTTT
CASSYKSMNTEAFF
>TRBV5-5|TRBD1|TRBJ2-3|.
TGTGCCAGCAGCTTGGGACAGGGTCTCACAGATACGCAGTATTTT
CASSLGQGLTDTQYF
>TRBV20-1|TRBD2|TRBJ2-3|many
TGCAGTGCCACGAGGGCTAGCGGGGGCACAGATACGCAGTATTTT
CSATRASGGTDTQYF
>TRBV6-2/TRBV6-3|TRBD2|TRBJ2-3|.
TGTGCCAGCGGCCCGGGACTAGCGACAGATACGCAGTATTTT
CASGPGLATDTQYF
>TRBV4-3|TRBD2|TRBJ2-2|few
TGCGCCAGCAGCCAAGACCCCGGGGGGGCCTCGGCGCCCGGGGAGCTGTTTTTT
CASSQDPGGASAPGELFF
>TRBV24-1|TRBD2|TRBJ2-1|.
TGTGCCACCAGTGATGGAAGGCTAGCGGGGGGCAGGAATGAGCAGTTCTTC
CATSDGRLAGGRNEQFF
>TRBV28|TRBD1|TRBJ1-5|many
TGTGCCAGCAGTTTAAGGACAGGGTACCAGCCCCAGCATTTT
CASSLRTGYQPQHF
>TRBV4-1|.|TRBJ1-3|.
TGCGCCAGCAGCCAAGTGGGGGGAACTGCTGGAAACACCATATATTTT
CASSQVGGTAGNTIYF
>TRBV12-3/TRBV12-4|TRBD1|TRBJ2-3|many
TGTGCCAGCAGTTTAAGCCTCGGGACAGGGATGCCAGATACGCAGTATTTT
CASSLSLGTGMPDTQYF
>TRBV5-5|.|TRBJ2-3|.
TGTGCCAGCAACATCTTAAGCACAGATACGCAGTATTTT
CASNILSTDTQYF
>TRBV18|.|TRBJ2-3|many
TGTGCCAGCTCACTTACGCCGGGACCTAACGGGGATACGCAGTATTTT
CASSLTPGPNGDTQYF
>TRBV9|.|TRBJ2-7|few
TGTGCCAGCATCCGGGCAGGGGAATACTTC
CASIRAGEYF
>TRBV20-1|TRBD2|TRBJ2-1|.
TGCAGTGCTAGGGTAGCGGGGAGCCTGCCCAATGAGCAGTTCTTC
CSARVAGSLPNEQFF
>TRBV21-1|.|TRBJ2-1|.
TGTGCCAGCAGCAAAGTGTTCCTCCGGGGGAATGAGCAGTTCTTC
CASSKVFLRGNEQFF
>TRBV18|.|TRBJ2-3|few
TGTGCCAGCTCACCCCGGGCAGATCCCACAGATACGCAGTATTTT
CASSPRADPTDTQYF
>TRBV6-1|.|TRBJ2-1|many
TGTGCCAGCAGCCCCCTGACGGCCACTAAGCAGTTCTTC
CASSPLTATKQFF
>TRBV6-6|.|TRBJ2-4|many
TGTGCCAGCAGCTATCTACAGGAAAACATTCAGTACTTC
CASSYLQENIQYF
>TRBV4-3|.|TRBJ2-5|many
TGCGCCAGCAGCCAAGATCCGGAGACCCAGTACTTC
CASSQDPETQYF
>TRBV7-7|TRBD1|TRBJ2-1|.
TGTGCCAGCAGCAACAGGGGGAACAATGAGCAGTTCTTC
CASSNRGNNEQFF
>TRBV7-9|TRBD2|TRBJ2-1|many
TGTGCCAGCAGCTCTACTAGCGGCCCCACCAATGAGCAGTTCTTC
CASSSTSGPTNEQFF
>TRBV12-3/TRBV12-4|TRBD1|TRBJ2-5|few
TGTGCCAGCAGGGGACAGGGGGCGCAGCAAGAGACCCAGTACTTC
CASRGQGAQQETQYF
>TRBV7-8|.|TRBJ2-3|few
TGTGCCAGCAGCTTAAGGAGGACGAGGGCAGATACGCAGTATTTT
CASSLRRTRADTQYF
>TRBV20-1|TRBD2|TRBJ2-1|many
TGCAGTGCTAGCCCGGGACTCTGGTTGGGGGGGTACAATGAGCAGTTCTTC
CSASPGLWLGGYNEQFF
>TRBV20-1|.|TRBJ1-5|few
TGCAGTGCCGGGTGGAGGGGTGCAAGTCAGCCCCAGCATTTT
CSAGWRGASQPQHF
>TRBV27|TRBD2|TRBJ2-1|few
TGTGCCAGCAGTGCGAGCGGGGGGGCCTACAATGAGCAGTTCTTC
CASSASGGAYNEQFF
>TRBV5-5|.|TRBJ1-1|few
TGTGCCAGCAGTCCCTCTGTCAGGGGCACTGAAGCTTTCTTT
CASSPSVRGTEAFF
>TRBV20-1|TRBD2|TRBJ2-2|.
TGCAGTGCTAGAGATTGGCGGGGAGGGATTGTCGGGGAGCTGTTTTTT
CSARDWRGGIVGELFF
>TRBV15|TRBD2|TRBJ2-3|few
TGTGCCACCAGCAGAGGACGGCGGGGGGACGGTACGCAGTATTTT
CATSRGRRGDGTQYF
>TRBV7-2|.|TRBJ2-3|few
TGTGCCAGCAGCCTGAGGGCCACCTCAGCAGATACGCAGTATTTT
CASSLRATSADTQYF
>TRBV29-1|.|TRBJ2-7|many
TGCAGCGTTGGGGGGATGAGAGGGAAAGGTTCCTACGAGCAGTACTTC
CSVGGMRGKGSYEQYF
>TRBV7-2|.|TRBJ2-3|.
TGTGCCAGCAGCCCCGCTGGCTACCGCACAGATACGCAGTATTTT
CASSPAGYRTDTQYF
>TRBV4-3|.|TRBJ2-1|few
TGCGCCAGCAGCCAAGTGGGACTTTACAATGAGCAGTTCTTC
CASSQVGLYNEQFF
>TRBV10-3|.|TRBJ2-2|many
TGTGCCATCACGGCGGGATTCACCGGGGAGCTGTTTTTT
CAITAGFTGELFF
>TRBV10-3|.|TRBJ1-4|.
TGTGCCATCAGTGATTCGGGTTTGAAAGGCGAAAAACTGTTTTTT
CAISDSGLKGEKLFF
>TRBV6-5|.|TRBJ1-1|few
TGTGCCAGCAGACCAGGGAACACTGAAGCTTTCTTT
CASRPGNTEAFF
>TRBV6-1|.|TRBJ2-1|.
TGTGCCAGCAGGAGATGGACGGAGGTCAATGAGCAGTTCTTC
CASRRWTEVNEQFF
>TRBV5-1|.|TRBJ1-2|few
TGCGCCAGCAGAGGCAAACACTATGGCTACACCTTC
CASRGKHYGYTF
>TRBV2|.|TRBJ2-7|.
TGTGCCAGCAGTTTCCCCCCACACGGGGGCCAGACCTACGAGCAGTACTTC
CASSFPPHGGQTYEQYF
>TRBV7-9|TRBD2|TRBJ2-1|.
TGTGCCAGCAGCTTAGGAGATGGGACTAGGGCCGGTGAGCAGTTCTTC
CASSLGDGTRAGEQFF
>TRBV6-1|.|TRBJ2-7|.
TGTGCCAGCAGCCAACCGGGACAACGAGCTTACGAGCAGTACTTC
CASSQPGQRAYEQYF
>TRBV11-2|.|TRBJ2-5|many
TGTGCCAGCAGCTTAGATTCCCGCGACAGGTACCAAGAGACCCAGTACTTC
CASSLDSRDRYQETQYF
>TRBV12-3/TRBV12-4|.|TRBJ1-1|many
TGTGCCAGCAGTTTGCGGTATAGGACTGAAGCTTTCTTT
CASSLRYRTEAFF
>TRBV13|.|TRBJ2-3|.
TGTGCCAGCAGCTCTACAATTTACAGGGACTGGGACACAGATACGCAGTATTTT
CASSSTIYRDWDTDTQYF
>TRBV24-1|TRBD1|TRBJ2-1|few
TGTGCCACCAGTGGCCGGGACAGGGCCTACAATGAGCAGTTCTTC
CATSGRDRAYNEQFF
>TRBV20-1|.|TRBJ1-2|.
TGCAGTGCTAGTCGCCAGGTCTATGGCTACACCTTC
CSASRQVYGYTF